The 28 T cell receptor beta chains below were found in one sample sequenced in a study of cytomegalovirus exposure and HLA in healthy donors. TCRdb keeps only in-frame clones here, not all; method: immunoSEQ multiplex PCR. The sample consists of around 240,000 clones, almost 90% of them appearing once. Sequenced input: PBMCs. Source of these receptors: a woman under 30 in good health and CMV-seronegative.

The genes are TRBV5-1 and TRBJ2-3, with D possibly TRBD1 on 6 matching bases. Trimming removed 0 bases at V and 0 bases at J, with 14 bases between. The CDR3 covers 17 residues. CDR1 and CDR2 from the germline V gene are SGHRS and YFSETQ. For the CDR3, the DNA is TGCGCCAGCAGCTTGGCCGGGACATCGGTTAGCACAGATACGCAGTATTTT. Its translation: CASSLAGTSVSTDTQYF.

The chain has TRBV9 and TRBJ2-1; maybe TRBD1 (5 bases). Deletions cut 2 bases from V and 9 bases from J, with 12 bases between. The germline V gene encodes CDR1 SGDLS and CDR2 YYNGEE. This CDR3 has 13 residues. The CDR3 reads CASSVSQGIEQFF. As DNA, the CDR3 is TGTGCCAGCAGCGTCTCCCAGGGAATTGAGCAGTTCTTC.

This clone was detected only once. This rearrangement joins TRBV4-1 to TRBJ2-1; no clear D gene. The CDR3 extends over 14 amino acids. Germline V gene lookup returns CDR1 MGHRA and CDR2 YSYEKL. With 2 bases removed from V and 6 bases from J, the gap between germline ends came to 11 bases. Here the CDR3 reads CASSQRVSTNEQFF. The CDR3 nucleotides read TGCGCCAGCAGCCAAAGAGTTAGCACCAATGAGCAGTTCTTC.

This clone was counted once. The V call is TRBV27, the J call TRBJ1-2, with D hard to call. The CDR3 sequence is 12 residues long. With 1 base removed from V and 3 bases from J, the gap between germline ends came to 3 bases. Germline values: CDR1 MNHEY, CDR2 SMNVEV (reference sequence). The CDR3 sequence: CASSLLDYGYTF. DNA of the CDR3: TGTGCCAGCAGTTTATTAGACTATGGCTACACCTTC.

The chain links TRBV28 to TRBJ1-3; the match to TRBD1 covers 7 bases. The germline CDR1 and CDR2 sequences are MDHEN and SYDVKM. After removal of 7 bases from V and 0 bases from J, the junction contained 18 bases not matched to a gene. The length of the CDR3 is 19 residues. In DNA, the CDR3 is TGTGCCAGCACCCTCCCGGTGGGGACAGTCCCGAGCTCTGGAAACACCATATATTTT. This sequence encodes CASTLPVGTVPSSGNTIYF.

This chain links TRBV4-1 with TRBJ2-1, with a weak D call TRBD2 (7 bases). V lost 2 bases and J 7 bases, leaving 12 bases between the germline ends. The CDR3 consists of 14 residues. The V gene's germline CDR1 is MGHRA and CDR2 YSYEKL. The chain's CDR3 is CASSQLGGRNEQFF. CDR3 DNA: TGCGCCAGCAGCCAACTCGGGGGGCGGAATGAGCAGTTCTTC.

The chain carries TRBV7-9 and TRBJ2-2, with TRBD2 as a possible D gene (5 bases). The CDR3 length is 13 residues. The germline V and J ends were trimmed by 4 bases and 8 bases, with 11 bases remaining between them. Germline values: CDR1 SEHNR, CDR2 FQNEAQ (reference sequence). CDR3 residues: CASSSEAIGELFF. The CDR3 DNA is TGTGCCAGCAGCTCGGAGGCCATAGGGGAGCTGTTTTTT.

The chain recombines TRBV6-5 with TRBJ2-5; 9 bases agree with TRBD2. The CDR3 is 13 residues long. With V trimmed by 4 bases and J by 5 bases, 2 bases remained unmatched. Looked up from germline, CDR1 is MNHEY and CDR2 is SVGAGI. The chain's CDR3 is CASSLAGVETQYF. CDR3 nucleotides: TGTGCCAGCAGTTTAGCGGGGGTCGAGACCCAGTACTTC.

Note on this clone: Mismatch with germline at one junction end may stem from a read error. The V gene is TRBV7-6, the J gene TRBJ1-1; tentative D call: TRBD1 (5 bases). The CDR3 is made up of 13 amino acids. In germline, CDR1 is SGHVS, CDR2 FNYEAQ. Here the CDR3 reads CASSLALDTQAFF. The CDR3, as DNA: TGTGCCAGCAGCTTAGCGCTGGACACTCAAGCTTTCTTT.

As concerns this clone: A read error may produce the germline difference seen at one junction end. This chain connects TRBV7-7 to TRBJ2-3; 12 positions match TRBD2. Germline-derived CDR1 and CDR2 are SSHAT and FNYEAQ (reference sequence). The CDR3 length is 16 residues. CDR3 sequence: CASSLGLAGSGDTQYF. The CDR3 nucleotides are TGTGCTAGCAGCTTAGGACTAGCGGGGAGTGGAGATACGCAGTATTTT.

The chain has TRBV7-9 and TRBJ2-2; 7 bases agree with TRBD1. Germline loops: CDR1 SEHNR, CDR2 FQNEAQ (reference sequence). This CDR3 comprises 15 residues. The V gene end was trimmed by 7 bases and the J gene end by 0 bases; junction bases not matched to a gene: 5. CDR3 DNA: TGTGCCAGCAACCCCGGACAGGCGAACACCGGGGAGCTGTTTTTT. It codes for CASNPGQANTGELFF.

The chain is built from TRBV5-1 and TRBJ2-1, with D perhaps matching TRBD2 (6 bases). CDR1 is SGHRS, CDR2 YFSETQ, per germline. V was pared by 2 bases and J by 2 bases, with 11 bases between. The CDR3 loop spans 15 amino acids. The DNA for the CDR3 is TGCGCCAGCAGCTTTGACATAGCGGCCTACAATGAGCAGTTCTTC. Amino acid sequence: CASSFDIAAYNEQFF. Full variable domain (missing parts from reference TRBV5-1 and TRBJ2-1): KAGVTQTPRYLIKTRGQQVTLSCSPISGHRSVSWYQQTPGQGLQFLFEYFSETQRNKGNFPGRFSGRQFSNSRSEMNVSTLELGDSALYLCASSFDIAAYNEQFFGPGTRLTVL.

This chain joins TRBV5-4 and TRBJ2-2, with D tentatively TRBD2 (5 bases). With 3 bases removed from V and 0 bases from J, the gap between germline ends came to 15 bases. The CDR3 has 17 residues. The V gene's germline CDR1 is SGHNT and CDR2 YYREEE (reference sequence). The CDR3 is CASSSPSGAANTGELFF. Written as DNA, the CDR3 is TGTGCCAGCAGCTCCCCCAGCGGAGCTGCGAACACCGGGGAGCTGTTTTTT.

CDR3 DNA sequence: TGTGCCAGTAGTACAGAGGGGACTAGCCTAAATCAGTTCTTC. Translating it yields CASSTEGTSLNQFF. This rearrangement joins TRBV19 to TRBJ2-1, with TRBD2 identical over 9 bases. Germline V CDR1 and CDR2: LNHDA, SQIVND (reference sequence). This CDR3 spans 14 amino acids. V lost 4 bases, J lost 13 bases, and 11 bases stayed unmatched. The full variable domain, completed using reference TRBV19 and TRBJ2-1, is DGGITQSPKYLFRKEGQNVTLSCEQNLNHDAMYWYRQDPGQGLRLIYYSQIVNDFQKGDIAEGYSVSREKKESFPLTVTSAQKNPTAFYLCASSTEGTSLNQFFGPGTRLTVL.

The rearrangement uses TRBV7-2 and TRBJ2-7, with 15 bases fitting TRBD2. The CDR3 has 17 amino acids. Germline CDR1 is SGHTA and CDR2 is FQGNSA. Trimming at V came to 5 bases and at J to 3 bases, leaving 8 bases not matched to a gene. CDR3 sequence (DNA): TGTGCCAGCAGCCCTGGGACTAGCGGGGGGTTCGGCTACGAGCAGTACTTC. Encoded protein: CASSPGTSGGFGYEQYF.

The chain couples TRBV6-5 to TRBJ1-1; 9 bases line up with TRBD1. CDR3 size: 13 residues. V shed 3 bases and J 12 bases; nucleotides not matched to a gene: 8. Germline CDR1 and CDR2: MNHEY and SVGAGI. The CDR3 loop is CASSYPGGQGTFF. The CDR3 DNA reads as TGTGCCAGCAGTTATCCAGGTGGACAGGGGACTTTCTTT.

Only a few counts were recorded for this clone. V is TRBV7-9 and J is TRBJ2-7; TRBD2 aligns across 10 bases. After removal of 5 bases from V and 3 bases from J, the junction contained 7 bases not matched to a gene. The germline V gene encodes CDR1 SEHNR and CDR2 FQNEAQ (reference sequence). This CDR3 spans 15 amino acids. CDR3 loop: CASSATSGVLYEQYF. CDR3 DNA: TGTGCCAGCAGCGCCACTAGCGGGGTCCTCTACGAGCAGTACTTC.

This rearrangement joins TRBV2 to TRBJ2-1; TRBD2 aligns across 8 bases. CDR1 is SNHLY and CDR2 is FYNNEI in the germline V gene. The J segment lost 9 bases and the V segment lost 4 bases, leaving 11 bases of the junction unmatched. The CDR3 is made up of 15 amino acids. DNA of the CDR3: TGTGCCAGCAGTGTAGAGAGCGGGGGAATGGGTGAGCAGTTCTTC. This sequence encodes CASSVESGGMGEQFF.

The J gene is TRBJ2-5, the V gene TRBV5-5, with 8 bases that match TRBD1. V shed 2 bases and J 0 bases; nucleotides not matched to a gene: 9. The V gene's germline CDR1 is SGHKS and CDR2 YYEKEE (reference sequence). This CDR3 contains 17 residues. The CDR3 here is CASSFSLDRVYQETQYF. The CDR3 bases are TGTGCCAGCAGCTTCAGTTTGGACAGGGTGTACCAAGAGACCCAGTACTTC.

The chain has TRBV5-1 and TRBJ2-1; 11 bases fit TRBD2. V lost 2 bases, J lost 5 bases, and 6 bases stayed unmatched. The CDR3 length is 16 residues. Germline-derived CDR1 and CDR2 are SGHRS and YFSETQ. CDR3 sequence reads: CASSLFLAGGNNEQFF. The CDR3 region has the DNA TGCGCCAGCAGCTTATTCCTAGCGGGGGGTAACAATGAGCAGTTCTTC.

The chain links TRBV2 to TRBJ2-1; possibly TRBD1 for D (6 bases). Trimming removed 4 bases from V and 0 bases from J, with 13 bases in between. The CDR3 has 16 residues. The germline CDR1 and CDR2 sequences are SNHLY and FYNNEI. The CDR3 loop is CASSVLLDSSYNEQFF. DNA of the CDR3: TGTGCCAGCAGTGTCCTGTTGGACAGCTCCTACAATGAGCAGTTCTTC.

V and J are TRBV28 and TRBJ1-1; the D is unclear. V was clipped by 8 bases and J by 4 bases, with 5 bases between them. Germline V lookup: CDR1 MDHEN, CDR2 SYDVKM. The CDR3 sequence is 10 residues long. The CDR3 DNA reads as TGTGCCAGCGAGAGCACTGAAGCTTTCTTT. Translating gives CASESTEAFF.

The chain joins TRBV5-1 to TRBJ2-7; possibly TRBD1 for D (5 bases). Germline-derived CDR1 and CDR2 are SGHRS and YFSETQ. Trimming shortened V by 5 bases and J by 2 bases, and 17 bases separated the two germline ends. CDR3 length: 15 residues. CDR3: CASRQNRNRTYEQYF. The CDR3 DNA reads TGCGCCAGCAGACAGAACAGGAATAGGACCTACGAGCAGTACTTC.

The chain couples TRBV2 to TRBJ2-2; 7 bases are shared with TRBD1. The CDR3 totals 16 residues. Per germline, CDR1 SNHLY and CDR2 FYNNEI. Germline trimming cut 4 bases from V and 1 base from J; bases unmatched to any gene: 6. The CDR3 DNA is TGTGCCAGCAGTGGTCCCGGGACAGTGAACACCGGGGAGCTGTTTTTT. It is translated as CASSGPGTVNTGELFF. The variable domain in full, with the rest retrieved from reference TRBV2 and TRBJ2-2, is EPEVTQTPSHQVTQMGQEVILRCVPISNHLYFYWYRQILGQKVEFLVSFYNNEISEKSEIFDDQFSVERPDGSNFTLKIRSTKLEDSAMYFCASSGPGTVNTGELFFGEGSRLTVL.

The chain carries TRBV6-4 and TRBJ2-3; 10 nucleotides align to TRBD2. The junction had 12 bases not matched to a gene; V was cut back by 5 bases and J by 4 bases. Germline V gene lookup returns CDR1 MRHNA and CDR2 SNTAGT. The CDR3 totals 17 residues. CDR3 sequence (DNA): TGTGCCAGCAGTCCGCCAAGGTTAGCGGGGGGCTCAGATACGCAGTATTTT. Protein: CASSPPRLAGGSDTQYF.

In DNA form, the CDR3 reads TGTGCCAGCAGCCAAGATGTTTCGGCAGGGGCCAAATATAATTCACCCCTCCACTTT. Translating it yields CASSQDVSAGAKYNSPLHF. J is TRBJ1-6 and V is TRBV4-2; possible D gene TRBD1, 6 bases. CDR3 length: 19 residues. Trimming took off 0 bases at V and 4 bases at J, with 19 bases between the two ends. Germline assignment: CDR1 LGHNA and CDR2 YNFKEQ.

This chain uses TRBV6-5 with TRBJ2-2; 10 bases map to TRBD1. The CDR3 spans 14 residues. Germline assignment: CDR1 MNHEY and CDR2 SVGAGI. J was trimmed by 5 bases and V by 6 bases; bases with no gene match: 3. The CDR3 nucleotides read TGTGCCAGCAGCCGGACAGGGGGGACCGGGGAGCTGTTTTTT. It codes for CASSRTGGTGELFF.

This chain uses TRBV27 with TRBJ2-1; TRBD2 aligns across 9 bases. Germline V gene data show CDR1 as MNHEY and CDR2 as SMNVEV (reference sequence). CDR3 size: 16 residues. With 3 bases clipped from V and 2 bases from J, the junction kept 5 bases outside the gene matches. The DNA of the CDR3 is TGTGCCAGCAGTTTGTCTAGCGGGGACACCTACAATGAGCAGTTCTTC. This codes for CASSLSSGDTYNEQFF.